The present TCR beta chain was sequenced within a study of T cell responses to AZD1222 COVID-19 vaccine. The CDR3 loop spans 13 amino acids. The germline V gene has CDR1 MNHEY and CDR2 SVGAGI. With 4 bases removed from V and 5 bases from J, the gap between germline ends came to 12 bases. TCRdb's copy holds only in-frame clones and misses some; the assay was immunoSEQ multiplex PCR. The sample holds about 120,000 clones, 90% seen once. Specimen: peripheral blood, collected on day 0 of AZD1222 vaccination. This chain connects TRBV6-5 to TRBJ2-7; D remains unclear. This sequence originates from an adult in good health. As DNA, the CDR3 is TGTGCCAGCAGTTTGGGATTTGGGAACGAGCAGTACTTC. Encoded protein: CASSLGFGNEQYF.